This TCR beta chain was identified in a study of blood T cell repertoires in COVID-19. Across the whole study: The United States, Italy and Spain provided the acute and convalescent COVID-19 samples.

Using immunoSEQ multiplex PCR, the repertoire was profiled, and TCRdb retains in-frame clones only, with some absent. The sample includes approximately 300,000 clones, approximately 83% of them seen just once. V gave up 7 bases and J gave up 6 bases, with 10 bases separating them. CDR1 LNHDA and CDR2 SQIVND come from the germline V gene (reference sequence). The CDR3 contains 12 residues. Sequenced input: peripheral blood. This clonotype originated in a person aged 70 to 85 with COVID-19, enrolled during active disease. The genes are TRBV19 and TRBJ1-5; the D gene is possibly TRBD1 (6 bases). CDR3 nucleotides: TGTGCCAGTACAGGGGTGGGTCAGCCCCAGCATTTT. Amino acids: CASTGVGQPQHF.